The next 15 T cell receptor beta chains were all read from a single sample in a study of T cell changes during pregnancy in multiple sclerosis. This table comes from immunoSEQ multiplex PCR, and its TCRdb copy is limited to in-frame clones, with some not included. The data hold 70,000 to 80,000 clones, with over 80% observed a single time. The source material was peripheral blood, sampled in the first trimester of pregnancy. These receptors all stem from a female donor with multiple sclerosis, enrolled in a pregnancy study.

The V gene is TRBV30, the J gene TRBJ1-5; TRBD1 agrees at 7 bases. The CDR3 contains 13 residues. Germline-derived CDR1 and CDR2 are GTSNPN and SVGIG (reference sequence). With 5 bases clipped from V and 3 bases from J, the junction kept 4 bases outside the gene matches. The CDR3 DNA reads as TGTGCCTGGGGACAGGCGATCAATCAGCCCCAGCATTTT. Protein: CAWGQAINQPQHF.

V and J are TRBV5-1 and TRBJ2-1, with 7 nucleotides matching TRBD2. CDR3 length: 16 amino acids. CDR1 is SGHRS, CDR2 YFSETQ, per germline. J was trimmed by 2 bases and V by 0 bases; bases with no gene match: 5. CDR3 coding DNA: TGCGCCAGCAGCTTGGAGGCGGGAGCGGCCTACAATGAGCAGTTCTTC. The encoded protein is CASSLEAGAAYNEQFF. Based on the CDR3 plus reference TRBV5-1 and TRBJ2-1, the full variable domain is KAGVTQTPRYLIKTRGQQVTLSCSPISGHRSVSWYQQTPGQGLQFLFEYFSETQRNKGNFPGRFSGRQFSNSRSEMNVSTLELGDSALYLCASSLEAGAAYNEQFFGPGTRLTVL.

The CDR3 reads CASSYFGTKETQYF. The DNA for the CDR3 is TGTGCCAGCAGCTATTTTGGGACAAAGGAGACCCAGTACTTC. The V gene is TRBV7-2, the J gene TRBJ2-5; weak D call: TRBD1 (6 bases). Germline assignment: CDR1 SGHTA and CDR2 FQGNSA. The length of the CDR3 is 14 residues. V gave up 4 bases and J gave up 5 bases, with 14 bases separating them.

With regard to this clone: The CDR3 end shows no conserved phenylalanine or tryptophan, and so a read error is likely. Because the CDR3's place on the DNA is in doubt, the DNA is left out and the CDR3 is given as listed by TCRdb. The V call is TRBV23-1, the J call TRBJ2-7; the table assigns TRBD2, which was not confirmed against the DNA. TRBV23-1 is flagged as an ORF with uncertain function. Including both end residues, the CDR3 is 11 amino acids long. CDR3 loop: CASSQVAGRED.

The CDR3 coding sequence is TGTGCCAGCAGCTTCCCCCACTCCTACGAGCAGTACTTC. Its protein product is CASSFPHSYEQYF. The chain recombines TRBV7-9 with TRBJ2-7, with D unclear. The CDR3 is 13 residues long. Trimming stripped 3 bases from V and 0 bases from J, with 6 bases between. The germline V gene encodes CDR1 SEHNR and CDR2 FQNEAQ (reference sequence).

CDR3 in DNA: TGTGCCAGCAGCGTAGGACAGGACTCCTACGAGCAGTACTTC. Protein: CASSVGQDSYEQYF. The chain combines TRBV9 with TRBJ2-7; perhaps TRBD1 as D (6 bases). This CDR3 has 14 residues. The germline CDR1 and CDR2 sequences are SGDLS and YYNGEE. The V and J ends lost 0 bases and 0 bases respectively, with 7 bases between them.

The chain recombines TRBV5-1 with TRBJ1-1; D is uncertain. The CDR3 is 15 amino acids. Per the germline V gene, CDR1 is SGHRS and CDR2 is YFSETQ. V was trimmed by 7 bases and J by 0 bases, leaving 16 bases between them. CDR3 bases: TGCGCCAGCTTCCCAGGACTGCCAATGAACACTGAAGCTTTCTTT. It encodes CASFPGLPMNTEAFF.

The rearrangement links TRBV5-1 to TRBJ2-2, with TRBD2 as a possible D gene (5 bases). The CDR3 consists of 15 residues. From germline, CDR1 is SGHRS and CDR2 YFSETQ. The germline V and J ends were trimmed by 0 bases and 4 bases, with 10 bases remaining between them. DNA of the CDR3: TGCGCCAGCAGCTTGGTATCGGGGTTCACCGGGGAGCTGTTTTTT. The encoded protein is CASSLVSGFTGELFF. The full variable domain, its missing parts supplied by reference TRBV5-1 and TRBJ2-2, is KAGVTQTPRYLIKTRGQQVTLSCSPISGHRSVSWYQQTPGQGLQFLFEYFSETQRNKGNFPGRFSGRQFSNSRSEMNVSTLELGDSALYLCASSLVSGFTGELFFGEGSRLTVL.

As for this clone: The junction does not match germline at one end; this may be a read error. As DNA, the CDR3 is TGCGCCAGCAGCCAAGCAACCCTGACTAGCGGGGGGCCCGGGGACTTC. Its translation is CASSQATLTSGGPGDF. The rearrangement links TRBV4-1 to TRBJ2-7; 13 nucleotides agree with TRBD2. Germline CDR1 MGHRA, CDR2 YSYEKL. The length of the CDR3 is 16 residues.

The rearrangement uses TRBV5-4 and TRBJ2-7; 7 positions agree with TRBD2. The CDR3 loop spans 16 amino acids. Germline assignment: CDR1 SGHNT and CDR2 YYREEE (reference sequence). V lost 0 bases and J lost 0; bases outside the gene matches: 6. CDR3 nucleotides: TGTGCCAGCAGCTTGGCGCTCGGGGGGTTCTCCTACGAGCAGTACTTC. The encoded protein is CASSLALGGFSYEQYF.

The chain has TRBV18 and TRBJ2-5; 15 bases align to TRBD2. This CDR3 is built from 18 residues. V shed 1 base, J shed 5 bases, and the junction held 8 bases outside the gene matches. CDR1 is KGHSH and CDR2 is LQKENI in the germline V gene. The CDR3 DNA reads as TGTGCCAGCTCACCACAGCCGGGACTAGCGGGAGGAAGCGAGACCCAGTACTTC. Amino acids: CASSPQPGLAGGSETQYF.

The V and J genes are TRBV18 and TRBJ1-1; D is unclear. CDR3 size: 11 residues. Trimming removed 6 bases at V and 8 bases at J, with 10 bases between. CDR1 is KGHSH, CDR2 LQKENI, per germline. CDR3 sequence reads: CASSSSGEAFF. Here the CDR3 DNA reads TGTGCCAGCTCCTCGAGCGGAGAAGCTTTCTTT.

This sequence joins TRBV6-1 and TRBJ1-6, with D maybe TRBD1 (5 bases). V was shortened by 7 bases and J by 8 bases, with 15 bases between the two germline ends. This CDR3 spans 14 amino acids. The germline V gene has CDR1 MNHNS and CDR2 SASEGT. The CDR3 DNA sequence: TGTGCCAGCATGGACCGCGGGGGATATTCACCCCTCCACTTT. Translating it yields CASMDRGGYSPLHF.

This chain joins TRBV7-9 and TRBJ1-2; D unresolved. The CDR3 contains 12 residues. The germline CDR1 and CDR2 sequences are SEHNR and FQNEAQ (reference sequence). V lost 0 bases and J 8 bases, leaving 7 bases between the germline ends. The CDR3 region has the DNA TGTGCCAGCAGCTTAGCGGCCGGGGGCTACACCTTC. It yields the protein CASSLAAGGYTF.

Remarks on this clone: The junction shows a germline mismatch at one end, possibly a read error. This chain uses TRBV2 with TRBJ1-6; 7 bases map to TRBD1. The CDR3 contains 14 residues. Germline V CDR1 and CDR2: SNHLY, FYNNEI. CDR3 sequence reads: CASVPRTGLSRIFF. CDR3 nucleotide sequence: TGTGCCAGCGTTCCCCGGACAGGACTTTCACGGATTTTTTTT. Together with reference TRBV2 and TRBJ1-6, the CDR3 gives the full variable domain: EPEVTQTPSHQVTQMGQEVILRCVPISNHLYFYWYRQILGQKVEFLVSFYNNEISEKSEIFDDQFSVERPDGSNFTLKIRSTKLEDSAMYFCASVPRTGLSRIFFGNGTRLTVT.